These 10 T cell receptor beta chains originate from one sample sequenced in a study of blood T cell repertoires in COVID-19. Measured with immunoSEQ multiplex PCR; TCRdb has only the in-frame clones, and not every one. The sample carries around 100,000 clones, more than 85% recorded once. The sequenced sample was peripheral blood. Every receptor here comes from a human donor in a cohort sampled during active COVID-19.

The V and J genes are TRBV19 and TRBJ2-3; D unresolved. Between the trimmed V and J ends, which lost 1 base and 4 bases, there was a span of 9 bases. The CDR3 contains 14 residues. The V gene's germline CDR1 is LNHDA and CDR2 SQIVND (reference sequence). CDR3 amino acids: CASSIGPRPDTQYF. DNA for the CDR3: TGTGCCAGTAGTATAGGGCCCCGTCCAGATACGCAGTATTTT.

The rearrangement links TRBV6-5 to TRBJ1-2, with D tentatively TRBD1 (5 bases). This CDR3 contains 13 residues. The germline CDR1 and CDR2 sequences are MNHEY and SVGAGI. Trimming removed 0 bases from V and 6 bases from J, with 8 bases in between. CDR3 amino acids: CASSYSETDGYTF. The CDR3 coding sequence is TGTGCCAGCAGTTACTCCGAGACAGATGGCTACACCTTC.

With respect to this clone: A read error may account for a junction end that differs from germline. This rearrangement joins TRBV10-1 to TRBJ2-7; 16 nucleotides align to TRBD2. The CDR3 has 15 residues. Germline CDR1 is WNHNN and CDR2 is SYGVQD (reference sequence). The DNA for the CDR3 is TGCGCCAGCAGTGAGGGGACTAGCGGGAGGGACGAACAGTACTTC. It codes for CASSEGTSGRDEQYF.

The V and J genes are TRBV13 and TRBJ2-5; 16 bases map to TRBD2. This CDR3 is built from 16 residues. CDR1 is PRHDT and CDR2 is FYEKMQ in the germline V gene (reference sequence). With 4 bases clipped from V and 4 bases from J, the junction kept 3 bases outside the gene matches. Here the CDR3 reads CASSSGTSGGVETQYF. The CDR3 coding sequence is TGTGCCAGCAGCTCCGGGACTAGCGGGGGGGTAGAGACCCAGTACTTC.

The chain carries TRBV9 and TRBJ2-7, with D uncertain. The CDR3 has 14 residues. The V end was cut by 0 bases, the J end by 2 bases, with 9 bases between. Germline V CDR1 and CDR2: SGDLS, YYNGEE. This chain's CDR3 is CASSVGLGTYEQYF. The CDR3 DNA is TGTGCCAGCAGCGTAGGACTTGGAACCTACGAGCAGTACTTC.

The chain has TRBV10-3 and TRBJ2-3; D remains ambiguous. This CDR3 is 15 amino acids long. CDR1 is ENHRY, CDR2 SYGVKD, per germline. V lost 3 bases and J 0 bases, leaving 10 bases between the germline ends. The CDR3 region has the DNA TGTGCCATCAGTGAATACAGTTCTAGCACAGATACGCAGTATTTT. This codes for CAISEYSSSTDTQYF.

The chain has TRBV9 and TRBJ2-7, with D possibly being TRBD1 (6 bases). Germline lookup yields CDR1 SGDLS and CDR2 YYNGEE. V lost 2 bases and J lost 0, with 9 bases in between. This CDR3 contains 14 residues. The CDR3 bases are TGTGCCAGCAGCGTCGAGACAGGCTCCTACGAGCAGTACTTC. Encoded protein: CASSVETGSYEQYF.

V usage is TRBV7-2 and J usage is TRBJ2-2; 7 bases match TRBD1. The germline gives CDR1 SGHTA, CDR2 FQGNSA. The CDR3 has 15 residues. J was trimmed by 0 bases and V by 6 bases; bases with no gene match: 4. The CDR3 region has the DNA TGTGCCAGCAGGAGGGACAGCGCGAACACCGGGGAGCTGTTTTTT. Protein: CASRRDSANTGELFF.

V usage is TRBV5-5 and J usage is TRBJ1-6; D may be TRBD1 (5 bases). This CDR3 spans 16 amino acids. Trimming removed 4 bases from V and 9 bases from J, with 20 bases in between. Germline CDR1 and CDR2: SGHKS and YYEKEE (reference sequence). The CDR3 loop reads CASSDGLGQEVSPLHF. The CDR3 DNA reads TGTGCCAGCAGCGACGGCCTGGGGCAGGAAGTTTCACCCCTCCACTTT.

In its sample, this clone was seen once. This chain connects TRBV28 to TRBJ2-1; maybe TRBD1 (6 bases). V gave up 6 bases and J gave up 3 bases, with 12 bases separating them. The CDR3 extends over 14 amino acids. The germline gives CDR1 MDHEN, CDR2 SYDVKM. The CDR3 sequence is CASRPGQRYNEQFF. CDR3 nucleotide sequence: TGTGCCAGCAGGCCGGGACAACGCTACAATGAGCAGTTCTTC.